The present T cell receptor (beta chain) was sequenced within a study of cytomegalovirus exposure and HLA in healthy donors. Concerning this clone itself: Its antigen is unknown.

The PCR was carried out with 60 Vbeta primers and 13 Jbeta primers. Profiled with immunoSEQ multiplex PCR; TCRdb holds only in-frame clones, not every one. The sample consists of 150,000 to 200,000 clones, around 69% of them appearing once. Study conclusions and caveats: What a later analysis reportedly showed was that an Asian-associated ancestry cluster had fewer N-insertions than the roughly 670-donor mean.

Unmatched junction bases numbered 7, after V lost 4 bases and J lost 7 bases. Germline values: CDR1 MDHEN, CDR2 SYDVKM. This CDR3 has 15 residues. The sample consisted of PBMCs. This clonotype was obtained from a man aged 55 to 70 in good health and CMV-seronegative. The rearrangement joins TRBV28 to TRBJ1-4, with TRBD1 identical over 9 bases. CDR3 nucleotides: TGTGCCAGCAGTTCAGCCGGGACAGGGAGTGAAAAACTGTTTTTT. Encoded protein: CASSSAGTGSEKLFF.